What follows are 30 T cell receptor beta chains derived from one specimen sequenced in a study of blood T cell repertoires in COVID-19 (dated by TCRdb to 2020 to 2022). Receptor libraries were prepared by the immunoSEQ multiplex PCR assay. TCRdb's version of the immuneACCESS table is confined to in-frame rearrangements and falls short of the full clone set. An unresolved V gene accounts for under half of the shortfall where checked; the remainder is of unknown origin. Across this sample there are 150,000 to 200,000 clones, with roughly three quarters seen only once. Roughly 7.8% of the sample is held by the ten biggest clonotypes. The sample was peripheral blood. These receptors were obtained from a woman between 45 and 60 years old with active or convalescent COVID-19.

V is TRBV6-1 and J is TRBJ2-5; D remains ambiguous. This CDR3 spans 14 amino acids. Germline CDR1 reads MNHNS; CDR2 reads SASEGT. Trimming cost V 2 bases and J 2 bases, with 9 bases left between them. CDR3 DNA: TGTGCCAGCAGTGAATTACTACGGCAAGAGACCCAGTACTTC. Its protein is CASSELLRQETQYF.

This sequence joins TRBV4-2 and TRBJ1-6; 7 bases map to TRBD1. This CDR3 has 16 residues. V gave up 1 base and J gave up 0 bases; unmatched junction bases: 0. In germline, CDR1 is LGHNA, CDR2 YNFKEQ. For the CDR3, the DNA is TGTGCCAGCAGCCAAGGGGACAGCTCCTATAATTCACCCCTCCACTTT. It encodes CASSQGDSSYNSPLHF.

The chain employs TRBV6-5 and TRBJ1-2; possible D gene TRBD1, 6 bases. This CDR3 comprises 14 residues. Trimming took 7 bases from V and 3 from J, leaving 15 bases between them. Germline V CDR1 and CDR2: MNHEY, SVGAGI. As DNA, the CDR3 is TGTGCCAGCAACCTGTCAGGGGTCGACTATGGCTACACCTTC. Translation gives CASNLSGVDYGYTF.

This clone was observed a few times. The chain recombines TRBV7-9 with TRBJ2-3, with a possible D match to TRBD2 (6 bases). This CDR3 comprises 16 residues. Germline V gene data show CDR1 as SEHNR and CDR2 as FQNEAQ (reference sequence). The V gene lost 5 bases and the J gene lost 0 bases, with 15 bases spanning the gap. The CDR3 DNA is TGTGCCAGCAGCCCAAGTTCTAGCGCCAGCACAGATACGCAGTATTTT. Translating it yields CASSPSSSASTDTQYF.

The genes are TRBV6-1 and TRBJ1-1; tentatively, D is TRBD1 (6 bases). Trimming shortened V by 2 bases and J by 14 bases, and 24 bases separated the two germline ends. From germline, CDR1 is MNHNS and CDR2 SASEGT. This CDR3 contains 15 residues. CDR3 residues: CASSESFDRSPQGFF. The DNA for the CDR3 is TGTGCCAGCAGTGAATCTTTTGACAGGTCGCCTCAGGGGTTCTTT.

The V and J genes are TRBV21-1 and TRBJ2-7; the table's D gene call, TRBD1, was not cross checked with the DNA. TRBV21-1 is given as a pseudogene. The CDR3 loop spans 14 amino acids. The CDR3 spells CASSSKGDSYEQYF. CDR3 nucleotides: TGTGCCAGCAGCTCCAAAGGGGATTCCTACGAGCAGTACTTC.

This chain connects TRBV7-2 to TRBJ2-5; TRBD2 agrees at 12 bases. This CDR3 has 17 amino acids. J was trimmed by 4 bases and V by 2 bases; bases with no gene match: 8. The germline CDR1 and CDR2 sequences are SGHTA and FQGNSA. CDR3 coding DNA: TGTGCCAGCAGCTTAATTGTGACTAGCGGGAGTACAGAGACCCAGTACTTC. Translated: CASSLIVTSGSTETQYF.

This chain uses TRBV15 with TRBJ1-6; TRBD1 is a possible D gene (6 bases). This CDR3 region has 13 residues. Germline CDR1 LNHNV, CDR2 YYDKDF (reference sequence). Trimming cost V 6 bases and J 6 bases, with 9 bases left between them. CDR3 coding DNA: TGTGCCACCAGTGGACAGACTAATTCACCCCTCCACTTT. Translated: CATSGQTNSPLHF.

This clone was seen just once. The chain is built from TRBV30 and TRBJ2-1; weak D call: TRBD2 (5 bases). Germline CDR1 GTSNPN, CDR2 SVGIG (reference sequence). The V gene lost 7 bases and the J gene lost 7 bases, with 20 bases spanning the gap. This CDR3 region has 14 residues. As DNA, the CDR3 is TGTGCCTTAAGCGAGGGCAATGTAAGGAATGAGCAGTTCTTC. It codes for CALSEGNVRNEQFF.

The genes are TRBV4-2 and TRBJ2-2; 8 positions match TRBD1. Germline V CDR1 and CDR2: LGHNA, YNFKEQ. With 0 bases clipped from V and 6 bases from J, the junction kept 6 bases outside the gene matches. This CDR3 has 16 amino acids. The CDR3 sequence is CASSQELTGAPGELFF. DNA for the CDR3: TGTGCCAGCAGCCAAGAACTGACAGGGGCGCCCGGGGAGCTGTTTTTT.

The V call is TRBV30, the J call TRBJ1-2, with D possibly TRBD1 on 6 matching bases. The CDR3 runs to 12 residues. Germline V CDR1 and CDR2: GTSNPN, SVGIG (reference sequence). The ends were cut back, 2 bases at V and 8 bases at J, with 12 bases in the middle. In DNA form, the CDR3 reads TGTGCCTGGAGTCGGGGGGCGCGGGGCTACACCTTC. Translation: CAWSRGARGYTF.

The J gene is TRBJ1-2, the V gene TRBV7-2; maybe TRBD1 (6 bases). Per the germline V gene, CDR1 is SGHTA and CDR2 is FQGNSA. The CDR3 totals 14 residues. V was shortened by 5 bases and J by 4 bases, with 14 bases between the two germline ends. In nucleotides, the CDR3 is TGTGCCAGCAGCCCACCAGGGGTCATCTATGGCTACACCTTC. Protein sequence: CASSPPGVIYGYTF.

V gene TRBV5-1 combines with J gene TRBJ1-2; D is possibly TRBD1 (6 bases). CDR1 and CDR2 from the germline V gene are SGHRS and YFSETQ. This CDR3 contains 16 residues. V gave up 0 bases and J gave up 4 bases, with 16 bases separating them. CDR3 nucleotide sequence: TGCGCCAGCAGCTTGGCCCGCTCAGGGGCAATCTATGGCTACACCTTC. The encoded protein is CASSLARSGAIYGYTF.

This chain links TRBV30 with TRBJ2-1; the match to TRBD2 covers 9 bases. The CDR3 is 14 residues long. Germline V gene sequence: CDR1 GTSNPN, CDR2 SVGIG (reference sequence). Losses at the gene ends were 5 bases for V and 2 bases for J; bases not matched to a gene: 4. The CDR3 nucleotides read TGTGCCTGGTCGGGACTAGCCGCCTACAATGAGCAGTTCTTC. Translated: CAWSGLAAYNEQFF.

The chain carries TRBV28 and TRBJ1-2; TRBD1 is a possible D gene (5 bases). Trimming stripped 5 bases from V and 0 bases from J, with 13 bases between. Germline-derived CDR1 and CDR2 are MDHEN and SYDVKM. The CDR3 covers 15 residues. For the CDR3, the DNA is TGTGCCAGCAGTAAACAACAGACAGCTAACTATGGCTACACCTTC. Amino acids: CASSKQQTANYGYTF.

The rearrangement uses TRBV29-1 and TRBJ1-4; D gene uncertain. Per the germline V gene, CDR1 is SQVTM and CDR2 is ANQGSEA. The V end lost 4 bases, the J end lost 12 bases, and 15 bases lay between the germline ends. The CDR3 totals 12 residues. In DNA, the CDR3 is TGCAGCGTTGGATGGGCCCGGAGGGAACTGTTTTTT. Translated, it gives CSVGWARRELFF.

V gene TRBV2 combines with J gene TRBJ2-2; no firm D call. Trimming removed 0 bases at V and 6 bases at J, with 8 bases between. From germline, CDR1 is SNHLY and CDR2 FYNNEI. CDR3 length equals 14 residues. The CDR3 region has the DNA TGTGCCAGCAGTGAAGCAGGAAGCGCCGGGGAGCTGTTTTTT. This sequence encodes CASSEAGSAGELFF.

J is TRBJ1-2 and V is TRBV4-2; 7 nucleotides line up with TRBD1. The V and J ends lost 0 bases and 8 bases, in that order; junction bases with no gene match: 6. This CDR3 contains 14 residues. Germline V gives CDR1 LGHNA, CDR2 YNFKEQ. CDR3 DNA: TGTGCCAGCAGCCAAGATTACAGGGGACGGGGCTACACCTTC. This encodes CASSQDYRGRGYTF.

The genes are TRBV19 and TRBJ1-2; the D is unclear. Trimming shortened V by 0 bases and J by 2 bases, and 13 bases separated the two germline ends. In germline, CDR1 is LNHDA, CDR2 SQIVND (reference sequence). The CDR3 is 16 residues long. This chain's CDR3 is CASSIDQVAHNYGYTF. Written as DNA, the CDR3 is TGTGCCAGTAGTATAGATCAGGTGGCGCACAACTATGGCTACACCTTC.

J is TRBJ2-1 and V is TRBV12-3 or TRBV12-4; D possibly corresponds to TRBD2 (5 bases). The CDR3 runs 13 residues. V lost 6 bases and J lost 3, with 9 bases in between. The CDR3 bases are TGTGCCAGCAGCGGAGGATACTACAATGAGCAGTTCTTC. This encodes CASSGGYYNEQFF.

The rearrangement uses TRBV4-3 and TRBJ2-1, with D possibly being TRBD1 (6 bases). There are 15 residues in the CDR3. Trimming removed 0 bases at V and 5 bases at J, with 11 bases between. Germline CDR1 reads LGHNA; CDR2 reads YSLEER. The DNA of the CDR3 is TGCGCCAGCAGCCAAGATCGAACAGGGAACAATGAGCAGTTCTTC. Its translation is CASSQDRTGNNEQFF.

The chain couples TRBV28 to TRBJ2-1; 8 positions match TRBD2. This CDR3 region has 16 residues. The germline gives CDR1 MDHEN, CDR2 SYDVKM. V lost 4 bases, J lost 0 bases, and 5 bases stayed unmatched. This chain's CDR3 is CASSSISGSSYNEQFF. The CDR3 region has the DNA TGTGCCAGCAGTTCCATAAGCGGGAGCTCCTACAATGAGCAGTTCTTC.

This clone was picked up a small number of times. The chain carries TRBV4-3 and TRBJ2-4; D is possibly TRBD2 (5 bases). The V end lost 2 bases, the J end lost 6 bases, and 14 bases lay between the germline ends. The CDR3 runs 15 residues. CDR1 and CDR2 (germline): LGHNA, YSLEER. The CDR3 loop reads CASSQRRGSGNIQYF. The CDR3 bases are TGCGCCAGCAGCCAAAGGAGAGGGAGCGGAAACATTCAGTACTTC.

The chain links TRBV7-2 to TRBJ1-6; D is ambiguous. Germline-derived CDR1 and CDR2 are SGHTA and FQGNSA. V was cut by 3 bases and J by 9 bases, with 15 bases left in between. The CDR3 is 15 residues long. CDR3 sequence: CASSLRLGEGSPLHF. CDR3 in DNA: TGTGCCAGCAGCTTGCGTCTCGGGGAGGGTTCACCCCTCCACTTT. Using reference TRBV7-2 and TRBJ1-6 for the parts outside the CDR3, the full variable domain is GAGVSQSPSNKVTEKGKDVELRCDPISGHTALYWYRQSLGQGLEFLIYFQGNSAPDKSGLPSDRFSAERTGGSVSTLTIQRTQQEDSAVYLCASSLRLGEGSPLHFGNGTRLTVT.

CDR3 bases: TGTGCCAGCAGCCGAGAGGGTCCCTCTGGGGCCAACGTCCTGACTTTC. As protein: CASSREGPSGANVLTF. The chain recombines TRBV9 with TRBJ2-6, with D possibly matching TRBD2 (5 bases). Looked up from germline, CDR1 is SGDLS and CDR2 is YYNGEE. The CDR3 totals 16 residues. V lost 4 bases and J lost 0, with 11 bases in between.

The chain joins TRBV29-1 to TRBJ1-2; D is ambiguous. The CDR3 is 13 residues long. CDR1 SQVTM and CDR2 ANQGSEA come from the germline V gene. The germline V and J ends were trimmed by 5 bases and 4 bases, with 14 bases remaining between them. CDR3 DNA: TGCAGCGTTTTTGTAATCACTACCTATGGCTACACCTTC. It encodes CSVFVITTYGYTF.

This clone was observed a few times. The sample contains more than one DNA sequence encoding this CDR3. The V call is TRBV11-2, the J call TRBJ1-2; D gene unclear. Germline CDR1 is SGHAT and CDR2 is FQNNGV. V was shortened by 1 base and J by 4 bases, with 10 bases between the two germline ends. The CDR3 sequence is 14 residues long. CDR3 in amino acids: CASSLGMGSYGYTF. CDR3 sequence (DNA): TGTGCCAGCAGCTTAGGGATGGGGAGCTATGGCTACACCTTC.

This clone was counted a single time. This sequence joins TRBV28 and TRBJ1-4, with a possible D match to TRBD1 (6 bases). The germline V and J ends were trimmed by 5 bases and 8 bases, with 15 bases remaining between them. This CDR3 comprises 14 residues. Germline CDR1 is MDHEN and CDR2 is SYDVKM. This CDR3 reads CASSRQVRNEKLFF. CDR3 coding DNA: TGTGCCAGCAGTCGACAGGTCAGGAACGAAAAACTGTTTTTT. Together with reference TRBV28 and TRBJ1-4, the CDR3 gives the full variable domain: DVKVTQSSRYLVKRTGEKVFLECVQDMDHENMFWYRQDPGLGLRLIYFSYDVKMKEKGDIPEGYSVSREKKERFSLILESASTNQTSMYLCASSRQVRNEKLFFGSGTQLSVL.

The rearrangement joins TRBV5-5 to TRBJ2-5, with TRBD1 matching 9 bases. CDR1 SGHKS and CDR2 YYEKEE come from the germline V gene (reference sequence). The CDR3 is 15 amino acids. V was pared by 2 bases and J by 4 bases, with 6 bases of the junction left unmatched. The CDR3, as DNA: TGTGCCAGCAGCTTACAGGGGGCGACGGGAGAGACCCAGTACTTC. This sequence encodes CASSLQGATGETQYF.

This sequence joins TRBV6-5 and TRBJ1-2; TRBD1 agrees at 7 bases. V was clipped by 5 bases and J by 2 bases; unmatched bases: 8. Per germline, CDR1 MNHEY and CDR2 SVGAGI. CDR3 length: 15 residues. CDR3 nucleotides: TGTGCCAGCAGTACCGACAGGGCGGGCAACTATGGCTACACCTTC. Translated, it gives CASSTDRAGNYGYTF.